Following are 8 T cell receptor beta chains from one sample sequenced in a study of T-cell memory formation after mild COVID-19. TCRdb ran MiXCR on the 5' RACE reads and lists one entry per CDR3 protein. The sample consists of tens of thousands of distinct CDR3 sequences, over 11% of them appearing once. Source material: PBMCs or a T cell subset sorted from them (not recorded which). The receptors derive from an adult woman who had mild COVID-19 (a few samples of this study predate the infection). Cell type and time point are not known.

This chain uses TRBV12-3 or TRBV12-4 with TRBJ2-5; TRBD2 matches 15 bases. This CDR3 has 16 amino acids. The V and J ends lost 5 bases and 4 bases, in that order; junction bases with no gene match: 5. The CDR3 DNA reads TGTGCCAGCAGTATTGGACTAGCGGGAGGGTCAGAGACCCAGTACTTC. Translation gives CASSIGLAGGSETQYF.

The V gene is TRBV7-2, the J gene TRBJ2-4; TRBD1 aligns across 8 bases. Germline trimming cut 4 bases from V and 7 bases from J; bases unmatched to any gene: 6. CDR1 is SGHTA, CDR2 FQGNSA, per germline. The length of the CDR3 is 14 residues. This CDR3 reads CASSSFTGGNIQYF. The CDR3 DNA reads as TGTGCCAGCAGCTCATTTACAGGGGGTAACATTCAGTACTTC.

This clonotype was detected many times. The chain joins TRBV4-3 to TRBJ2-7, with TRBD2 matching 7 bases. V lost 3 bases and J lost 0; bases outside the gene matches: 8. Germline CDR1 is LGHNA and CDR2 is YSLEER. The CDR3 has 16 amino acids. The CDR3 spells CASSQGIAGLSYEQYF. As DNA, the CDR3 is TGCGCCAGCAGCCAGGGGATAGCGGGCCTCTCCTACGAGCAGTACTTC.

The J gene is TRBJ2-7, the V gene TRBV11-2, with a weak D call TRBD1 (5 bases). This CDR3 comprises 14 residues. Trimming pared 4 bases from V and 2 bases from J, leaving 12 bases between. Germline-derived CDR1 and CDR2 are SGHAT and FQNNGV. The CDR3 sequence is CASSYTGNPYEQYF. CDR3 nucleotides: TGTGCCAGCAGCTACACAGGCAATCCCTACGAGCAGTACTTC. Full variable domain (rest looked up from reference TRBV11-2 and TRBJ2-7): EAGVAQSPRYKIIEKRQSVAFWCNPISGHATLYWYQQILGQGPKLLIQFQNNGVVDDSQLPKDRFSAERLKGVDSTLKIQPAKLEDSAVYLCASSYTGNPYEQYFGPGTRLTVT.

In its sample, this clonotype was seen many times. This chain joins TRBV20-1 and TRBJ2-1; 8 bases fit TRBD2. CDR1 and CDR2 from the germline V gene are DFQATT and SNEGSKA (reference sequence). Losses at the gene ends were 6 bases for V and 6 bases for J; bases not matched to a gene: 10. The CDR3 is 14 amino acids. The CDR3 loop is CSAKPGGARNEQFF. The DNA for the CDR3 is TGCAGTGCAAAACCGGGAGGGGCGCGCAATGAGCAGTTCTTC.

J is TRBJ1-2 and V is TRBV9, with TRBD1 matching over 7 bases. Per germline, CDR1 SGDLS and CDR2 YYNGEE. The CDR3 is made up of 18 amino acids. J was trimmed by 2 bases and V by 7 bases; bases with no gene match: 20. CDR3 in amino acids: CASGSRQGEHHGNYGYTF. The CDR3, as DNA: TGTGCCAGCGGTTCGAGGCAGGGGGAACATCATGGAAACTATGGCTACACCTTC.

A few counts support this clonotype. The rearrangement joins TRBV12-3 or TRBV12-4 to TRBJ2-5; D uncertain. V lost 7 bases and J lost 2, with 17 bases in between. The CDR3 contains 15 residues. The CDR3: CASTYHDGNQETQYF. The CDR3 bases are TGTGCCAGCACTTACCATGATGGGAATCAAGAGACCCAGTACTTC.

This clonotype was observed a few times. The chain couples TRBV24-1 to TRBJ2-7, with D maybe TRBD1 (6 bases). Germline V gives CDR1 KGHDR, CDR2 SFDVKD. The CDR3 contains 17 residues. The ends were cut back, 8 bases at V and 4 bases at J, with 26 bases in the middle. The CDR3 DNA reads TGTGCCACCAACCCCCGACAGGTCGAATCCACATGGTACGAGCAGTACTTC. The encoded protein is CATNPRQVESTWYEQYF.